Listed below are T cell receptor beta chains from one sample, sequenced in a study of cytomegalovirus exposure and HLA in healthy donors. The protocol was immunoSEQ multiplex PCR, while the TCRdb copy is restricted to in-frame clones and leaves out a portion. The sample holds 150,000 to 200,000 clones, approximately 71% seen once. The specimen sequenced was PBMCs. These receptors were collected from a man younger than 45 in good health and CMV-seropositive. Each CDR3 is given with its conserved first and last residue. The order of the fields is V gene, J gene, D gene, CDR3 protein, CDR3 DNA. D genes are given only for firm matches.

V gene: TRBV19
J gene: TRBJ2-7
D gene: TRBD1
CDR3 protein: CASSAGTGQPTAVYEQYF
CDR3 DNA: TGTGCCAGTAGTGCCGGGACAGGTCAACCCACGGCCGTCTACGAGCAGTACTTC

V gene: TRBV5-5
J gene: TRBJ2-1
D gene: TRBD2
CDR3 protein: CASSLTSGIYNEQFF
CDR3 DNA: TGTGCCAGCAGCTTGACTAGCGGGATTTACAATGAGCAGTTCTTC

V gene: TRBV10-3
J gene: TRBJ1-2
D gene: TRBD1
CDR3 protein: CAIKEQGASLEGYTF
CDR3 DNA: TGTGCCATCAAAGAACAGGGGGCGTCCCTCGAAGGCTACACCTTC

V gene: TRBV5-6
J gene: TRBJ1-5
D gene: TRBD1
CDR3 protein: CASSLALQGDQPQHF
CDR3 DNA: TGTGCCAGCAGCTTGGCGTTGCAGGGGGATCAGCCCCAGCATTTT

V gene: TRBV27
J gene: TRBJ2-3
D gene: TRBD2
CDR3 protein: CASSFAGENTDTQYF
CDR3 DNA: TGTGCCAGCAGTTTTGCGGGAGAGAATACAGATACGCAGTATTTT

V gene: TRBV9
J gene: TRBJ2-1
D gene: -
CDR3 protein: CASGAGRIDNEQFF
CDR3 DNA: TGTGCCAGCGGGGCGGGAAGGATCGACAATGAGCAGTTCTTC

V gene: TRBV5-6
J gene: TRBJ2-7
D gene: -
CDR3 protein: CASSFQAGREQYF
CDR3 DNA: TGTGCCAGCAGCTTCCAGGCAGGGCGCGAGCAGTACTTC

V gene: TRBV7-9
J gene: TRBJ2-2
D gene: TRBD2
CDR3 protein: CASSAPGLVTGELFF
CDR3 DNA: TGTGCCAGCAGCGCCCCTGGACTAGTAACCGGGGAGCTGTTTTTT

V gene: TRBV4-1
J gene: TRBJ1-2
D gene: TRBD1
CDR3 protein: CASSQDRVGYGYTF
CDR3 DNA: TGCGCCAGCAGCCAGGACAGGGTTGGATATGGCTACACCTTC

V gene: TRBV21-1
J gene: TRBJ2-5
D gene: -
CDR3 protein: CASSKVQGTETQYF
CDR3 DNA: TGTGCCAGCAGCAAAGTTCAGGGTACAGAGACCCAGTACTTC

V gene: TRBV19
J gene: TRBJ2-7
D gene: -
CDR3 protein: CASKSQGSGYEQYF
CDR3 DNA: TGTGCCAGTAAATCCCAGGGGTCGGGATACGAGCAGTACTTC

V gene: TRBV5-1
J gene: TRBJ1-3
D gene: -
CDR3 protein: CASSLAGFGEFGNTIYF
CDR3 DNA: TGCGCCAGCAGCTTGGCCGGTTTCGGGGAATTCGGAAACACCATATATTTT